This TCR beta chain was sequenced for a study of blood T cell repertoires in COVID-19. The CDR3 totals 11 residues. V shed 3 bases and J shed 6 bases, with 6 bases lying between them. The germline V gene encodes CDR1 SEHNR and CDR2 FQNEAQ (reference sequence). This clone has a count of ten or more. Those enrolled in Seattle joined during active infection and were followed longitudinally afterward. In the study's own analysis: Using reference gene primer amplification, nucleated cell counts were estimated. Sequencing used immunoSEQ multiplex PCR; TCRdb keeps in-frame clones, though not all of them. Clonal size and the V and J genes are those of that table, whereas D and trimming came from the DNA. The top ten hold 6% of the sample, which has about 200,000 clones, about four fifths seen once.

The sequencing input was peripheral blood. The chain is built from TRBV7-9 and TRBJ2-7; no clear D gene. The sequence was collected from a woman aged 40-49 years with COVID-19, enrolled during active disease. CDR3 region: CASSFSREQYF. The CDR3 bases are TGTGCCAGCAGCTTCTCTCGCGAGCAGTACTTC.